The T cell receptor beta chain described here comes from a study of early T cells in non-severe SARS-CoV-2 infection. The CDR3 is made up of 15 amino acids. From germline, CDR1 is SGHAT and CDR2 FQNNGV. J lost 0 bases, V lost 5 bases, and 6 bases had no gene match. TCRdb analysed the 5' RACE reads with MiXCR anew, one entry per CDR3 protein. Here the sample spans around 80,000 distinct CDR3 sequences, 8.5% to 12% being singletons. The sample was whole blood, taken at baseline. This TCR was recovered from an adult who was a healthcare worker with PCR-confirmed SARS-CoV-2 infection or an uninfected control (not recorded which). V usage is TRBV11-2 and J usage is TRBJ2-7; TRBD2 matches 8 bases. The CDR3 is CASSPRTSSSYEQYF. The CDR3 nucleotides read TGTGCCAGCAGCCCTCGGACTAGCAGCTCCTACGAGCAGTACTTC.